The clone carrying this T cell receptor (beta chain) was observed a few times. Its antigen is unknown. The CDR3 is made up of 17 amino acids. CDR1 LNHDA and CDR2 SQIVND come from the germline V gene (reference sequence). Germline trimming cut 6 bases from V and 3 bases from J; bases unmatched to any gene: 8. Incorporated into the TCR beta cDNA libraries were unique molecular identifiers, which served to reduce PCR and sequencing biases. TCRdb reprocessed the PCR reads via MiXCR and lists one record per CDR3 protein. This table holds around 700,000 distinct CDR3 sequences, 59% found once. The source of the sample is a study of post-analysis software for immune sequencing data. Study-level results: There were five TRBV segments more frequent in patients than controls, and TRBV5-6, TRBV5-1 and TRBV20-1 were among them.

Input material: blood. The chain carries TRBV19 and TRBJ2-1; 13 nucleotides agree with TRBD2. The receptor comes from a girl aged 2 to 10 with multiple sclerosis. The CDR3, as DNA: TGTGCCAGTAGGAAACTAGCGGGGGGGCAAGGCTACAATGAGCAGTTCTTC. The encoded protein is CASRKLAGGQGYNEQFF.